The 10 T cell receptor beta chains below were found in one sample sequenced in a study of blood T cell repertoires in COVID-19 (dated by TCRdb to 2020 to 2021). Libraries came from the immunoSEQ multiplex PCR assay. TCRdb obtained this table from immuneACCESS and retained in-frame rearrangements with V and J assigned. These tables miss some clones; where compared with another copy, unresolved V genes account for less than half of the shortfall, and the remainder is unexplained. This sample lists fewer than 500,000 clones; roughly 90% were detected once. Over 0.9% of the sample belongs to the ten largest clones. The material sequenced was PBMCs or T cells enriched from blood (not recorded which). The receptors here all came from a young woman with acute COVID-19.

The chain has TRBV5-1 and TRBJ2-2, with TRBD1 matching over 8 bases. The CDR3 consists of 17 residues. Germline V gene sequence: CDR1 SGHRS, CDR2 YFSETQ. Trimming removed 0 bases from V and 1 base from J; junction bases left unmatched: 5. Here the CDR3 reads CASSLVGGTGNTGELFF. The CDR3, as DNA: TGCGCCAGCAGCTTGGTCGGCGGGACAGGGAACACCGGGGAGCTGTTTTTT.

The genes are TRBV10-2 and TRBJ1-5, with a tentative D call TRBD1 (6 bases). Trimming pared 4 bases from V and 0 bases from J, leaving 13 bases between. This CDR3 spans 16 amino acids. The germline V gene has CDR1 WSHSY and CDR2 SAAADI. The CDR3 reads CASSARGDNSNQPQHF. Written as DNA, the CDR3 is TGCGCCAGCAGTGCCAGGGGAGACAATAGCAATCAGCCCCAGCATTTT.

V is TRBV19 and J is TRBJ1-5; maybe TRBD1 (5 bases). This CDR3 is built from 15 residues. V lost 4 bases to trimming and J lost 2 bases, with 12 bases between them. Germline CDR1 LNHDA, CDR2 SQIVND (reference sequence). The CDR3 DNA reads TGTGCCAGTAGTAACGGGGGGAGCGGCAATCAGCCCCAGCATTTT. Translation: CASSNGGSGNQPQHF. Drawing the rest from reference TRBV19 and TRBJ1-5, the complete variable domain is DGGITQSPKYLFRKEGQNVTLSCEQNLNHDAMYWYRQDPGQGLRLIYYSQIVNDFQKGDIAEGYSVSREKKESFPLTVTSAQKNPTAFYLCASSNGGSGNQPQHFGDGTRLSIL.

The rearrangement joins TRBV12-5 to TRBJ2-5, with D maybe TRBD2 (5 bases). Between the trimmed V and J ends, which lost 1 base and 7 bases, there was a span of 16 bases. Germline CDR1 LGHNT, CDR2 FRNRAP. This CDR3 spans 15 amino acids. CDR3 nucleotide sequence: TGTGCTAGTGGTTTGGAAGTTGAGGGCGCGGGGACCCAGTACTTC. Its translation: CASGLEVEGAGTQYF.

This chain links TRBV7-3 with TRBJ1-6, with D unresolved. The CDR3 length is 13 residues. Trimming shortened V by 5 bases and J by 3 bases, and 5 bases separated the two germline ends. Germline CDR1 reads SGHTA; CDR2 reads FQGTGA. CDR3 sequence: CASSPDYNSPLHF. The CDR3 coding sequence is TGTGCCAGCAGCCCAGACTATAATTCACCCCTCCACTTT.

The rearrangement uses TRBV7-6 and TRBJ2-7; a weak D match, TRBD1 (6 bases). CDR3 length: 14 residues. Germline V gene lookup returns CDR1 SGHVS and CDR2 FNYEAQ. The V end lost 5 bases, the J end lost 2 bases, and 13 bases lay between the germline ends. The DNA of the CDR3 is TGTGCCAGCAGCCCTCGGACAGCAGCCTACGAGCAGTACTTC. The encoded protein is CASSPRTAAYEQYF.

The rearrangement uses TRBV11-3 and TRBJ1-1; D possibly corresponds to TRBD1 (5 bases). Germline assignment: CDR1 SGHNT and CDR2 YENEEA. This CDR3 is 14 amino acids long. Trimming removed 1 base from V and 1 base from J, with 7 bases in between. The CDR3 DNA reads TGTGCCAGCAGCTTAGGGCAGGGGAACACTGAAGCTTTCTTT. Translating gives CASSLGQGNTEAFF. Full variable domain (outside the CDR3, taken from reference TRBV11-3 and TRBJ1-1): EAGVVQSPRYKIIEKKQPVAFWCNPISGHNTLYWYLQNLGQGPELLIRYENEEAVDDSQLPKDRFSAERLKGVDSTLKIQPAELGDSAVYLCASSLGQGNTEAFFGQGTRLTVV.

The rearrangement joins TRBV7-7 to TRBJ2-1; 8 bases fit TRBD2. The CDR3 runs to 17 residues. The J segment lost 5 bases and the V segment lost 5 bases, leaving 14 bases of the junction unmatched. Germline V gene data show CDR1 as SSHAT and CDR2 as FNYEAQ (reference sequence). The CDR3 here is CASSPGWRGARNNEQFF. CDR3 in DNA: TGTGCCAGCAGCCCCGGTTGGCGGGGGGCCCGGAACAATGAGCAGTTCTTC. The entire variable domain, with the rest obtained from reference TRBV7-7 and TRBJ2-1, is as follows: GAGVSQSPRYKVTKRGQDVTLRCDPISSHATLYWYQQALGQGPEFLTYFNYEAQPDKSGLPSDRFSAERPEGSISTLTIQRTEQRDSAMYRCASSPGWRGARNNEQFFGPGTRLTVL.

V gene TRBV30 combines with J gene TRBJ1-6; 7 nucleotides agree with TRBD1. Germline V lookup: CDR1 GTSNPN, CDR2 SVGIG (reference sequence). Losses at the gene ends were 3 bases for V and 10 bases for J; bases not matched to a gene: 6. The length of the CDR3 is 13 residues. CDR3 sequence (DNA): TGTGCCTGGAGAGAGGGACAGAACTCACCCCTCCACTTT. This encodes CAWREGQNSPLHF.

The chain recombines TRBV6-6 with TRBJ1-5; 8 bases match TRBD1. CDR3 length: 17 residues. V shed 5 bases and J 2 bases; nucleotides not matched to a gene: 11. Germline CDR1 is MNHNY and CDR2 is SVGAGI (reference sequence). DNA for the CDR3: TGTGCCAGCAGTCAAACCCTCAGGGGGCTCGGCAATCAGCCCCAGCATTTT. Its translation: CASSQTLRGLGNQPQHF.